A selection of T cell receptor beta chains follows, all from one sample in a study of blood T cell repertoires in COVID-19. Clones were sequenced by immunoSEQ multiplex PCR, and TCRdb holds only the in-frame ones, with some missing. The table includes some 200,000 clones, approximately 81% detected once. Sequencing was performed on peripheral blood. These receptor sequences come from a woman older than 75 with active or convalescent COVID-19. Both conserved end residues are part of each CDR3. Fields, in order: V gene, J gene, clone size, CDR3 length, D gene, CDR3 DNA, CDR3 protein. D genes are given only for firm matches. Some rows have no size entry. The others give once, few or many, or a class for an expanded clone.

v_call: TRBV18
j_call: TRBJ1-2
clone_size: .
cdr3_length: 15
d_call: TRBD1
cdr3_nt: TGTGCCAGCTCACCACTGACAGGGGGAGGCTATGGCTACACCTTC
cdr3_aa: CASSPLTGGGYGYTF

v_call: TRBV10-3
j_call: TRBJ1-2
clone_size: .
cdr3_length: 17
d_call: TRBD1
cdr3_nt: TGTGCCATCAGTTCGCCAGGCCGGGACAGGGGCCCCTATGGCTACACCTTC
cdr3_aa: CAISSPGRDRGPYGYTF

v_call: TRBV6-4
j_call: TRBJ2-2
clone_size: .
cdr3_length: 14
d_call: .
cdr3_nt: TGTGCCAGCAGTGTTCTCGCGAACACCGGGGAGCTGTTTTTT
cdr3_aa: CASSVLANTGELFF

v_call: TRBV5-1
j_call: TRBJ2-5
clone_size: .
cdr3_length: 14
d_call: .
cdr3_nt: TGCGCCAGCAGGGCCCAGGGGTCCCAAGAGACCCAGTACTTC
cdr3_aa: CASRAQGSQETQYF

v_call: TRBV4-2
j_call: TRBJ1-1
clone_size: .
cdr3_length: 15
d_call: .
cdr3_nt: TGTGCCAGCAGCCAAGATCATGCAGGGGCTCCCAAAGCTTTCTTT
cdr3_aa: CASSQDHAGAPKAFF

v_call: TRBV28
j_call: TRBJ2-1
clone_size: .
cdr3_length: 13
d_call: .
cdr3_nt: TGTGCCAGCAGTTTAGACAGCTACAATGAGCAGTTCTTC
cdr3_aa: CASSLDSYNEQFF

v_call: TRBV11-3
j_call: TRBJ2-7
clone_size: .
cdr3_length: 12
d_call: TRBD1
cdr3_nt: TGTGCCAGCAGTTACAGGGGATACGAGCAGTACTTC
cdr3_aa: CASSYRGYEQYF

v_call: TRBV7-2
j_call: TRBJ2-3
clone_size: few
cdr3_length: 13
d_call: TRBD2
cdr3_nt: TGTGCCACAAAGCGGGAGGGGACAGATACGCAGTATTTT
cdr3_aa: CATKREGTDTQYF

v_call: TRBV6-2/TRBV6-3
j_call: TRBJ2-2
clone_size: once
cdr3_length: 17
d_call: TRBD2
cdr3_nt: TGTGCCAGCAGTTACACGGTAGCGGGAGCGAACACCGGGGAGCTGTTTTTT
cdr3_aa: CASSYTVAGANTGELFF

v_call: TRBV7-2
j_call: TRBJ1-5
clone_size: .
cdr3_length: 16
d_call: TRBD1
cdr3_nt: TGTGCCAGCAGCTTAGGTGGAGGGACAGCTAATCAGCCCCAGCATTTT
cdr3_aa: CASSLGGGTANQPQHF

v_call: TRBV6-5
j_call: TRBJ1-2
clone_size: .
cdr3_length: 14
d_call: TRBD1
cdr3_nt: TGTGCCAGCAGTCGGGACAGGGAGGGATATGGCTACACCTTC
cdr3_aa: CASSRDREGYGYTF

v_call: TRBV7-2
j_call: TRBJ2-7
clone_size: .
cdr3_length: 15
d_call: TRBD1
cdr3_nt: TGTGCCAGCAGCTACCGGACAGGGGGCACCTACGAGCAGTACTTC
cdr3_aa: CASSYRTGGTYEQYF

v_call: TRBV10-3
j_call: TRBJ2-7
clone_size: .
cdr3_length: 14
d_call: TRBD1
cdr3_nt: TGTGCCATCAGAGGAGACAGGGGAGCCTACGAGCAGTACTTC
cdr3_aa: CAIRGDRGAYEQYF

v_call: TRBV13
j_call: TRBJ2-1
clone_size: few
cdr3_length: 16
d_call: TRBD1
cdr3_nt: TGTGCCAGCAGCTCCTCGGACAGGATCACTTACAATGAGCAGTTCTTC
cdr3_aa: CASSSSDRITYNEQFF

v_call: TRBV7-3
j_call: TRBJ2-1
clone_size: .
cdr3_length: 14
d_call: .
cdr3_nt: TGTGCCAGCAGCCCCGGGGGTAGCCGCTATGAGCAGTTCTTC
cdr3_aa: CASSPGGSRYEQFF

v_call: TRBV7-3
j_call: TRBJ2-3
clone_size: .
cdr3_length: 15
d_call: TRBD1
cdr3_nt: TGTGCCAGCAGCCCCATCAGTACAGGGGCCCTCCAACAGTATTTT
cdr3_aa: CASSPISTGALQQYF

v_call: TRBV7-9
j_call: TRBJ2-3
clone_size: .
cdr3_length: 15
d_call: .
cdr3_nt: TGTGCCAGCAGCTTAGCGTCACAGAAGACAGATACGCAGTATTTT
cdr3_aa: CASSLASQKTDTQYF

v_call: TRBV3-1/TRBV3-2
j_call: TRBJ1-5
clone_size: .
cdr3_length: 13
d_call: .
cdr3_nt: TGTGCCAGCAGCCAAGACCGCAGACAGCCCCAGCATTTT
cdr3_aa: CASSQDRRQPQHF

v_call: TRBV5-5
j_call: TRBJ2-1
clone_size: .
cdr3_length: 15
d_call: TRBD2
cdr3_nt: TGTGCCAGCAGCCTACCTAGCGGGGGCTACAATGAGCAGTTCTTC
cdr3_aa: CASSLPSGGYNEQFF

v_call: TRBV6-6
j_call: TRBJ2-2
clone_size: .
cdr3_length: 15
d_call: TRBD2
cdr3_nt: TGTGCCAGCACTACGGGGAGGGCGCACACCGGGGAGCTGTTTTTT
cdr3_aa: CASTTGRAHTGELFF

v_call: TRBV5-1
j_call: TRBJ1-4
clone_size: once
cdr3_length: 15
d_call: .
cdr3_nt: TGCGCCAGCAGCTTGAAGTTTAGCAGCGATGAAAAACTGTTTTTT
cdr3_aa: CASSLKFSSDEKLFF

v_call: TRBV4-1
j_call: TRBJ1-4
clone_size: .
cdr3_length: 16
d_call: .
cdr3_nt: TGCGCCAGCAGCCAAGATGAGGCAGGGGCTAATGAAAAACTGTTTTTT
cdr3_aa: CASSQDEAGANEKLFF

v_call: TRBV4-2
j_call: TRBJ2-3
clone_size: .
cdr3_length: 18
d_call: TRBD2
cdr3_nt: TGTGCCAGCAGCCAGACCGGGACTAGCACGGGAGGCACAGATACGCAGTATTTT
cdr3_aa: CASSQTGTSTGGTDTQYF

v_call: TRBV6-6
j_call: TRBJ1-1
clone_size: .
cdr3_length: 15
d_call: TRBD1
cdr3_nt: TGTGCCAGCAGTTCTGACAGGGGGGGGGACACTGAAGCTTTCTTT
cdr3_aa: CASSSDRGGDTEAFF

v_call: TRBV5-5
j_call: TRBJ1-2
clone_size: .
cdr3_length: 16
d_call: TRBD1
cdr3_nt: TGTGCCAGCAGCTTGGTCCATCAGGGGGCTCGGGATGGCTACACCTTC
cdr3_aa: CASSLVHQGARDGYTF

v_call: TRBV7-2
j_call: TRBJ2-7
clone_size: .
cdr3_length: 14
d_call: TRBD2
cdr3_nt: TGTGCCAGCAGCTTAGAAGCGGGGCCCTACGAGCAGTACTTC
cdr3_aa: CASSLEAGPYEQYF

v_call: TRBV19
j_call: TRBJ2-3
clone_size: .
cdr3_length: 16
d_call: TRBD2
cdr3_nt: TGTGCCAGTAGTACCCTACTAGCGGGGGGGGGAGATACGCAGTATTTT
cdr3_aa: CASSTLLAGGGDTQYF

v_call: TRBV27
j_call: TRBJ2-7
clone_size: .
cdr3_length: 15
d_call: TRBD2
cdr3_nt: TGTGCCAGCAGTTTTTGGTTAGCGGGAACCTACGAGCAGTACTTC
cdr3_aa: CASSFWLAGTYEQYF

v_call: TRBV11-3
j_call: TRBJ2-5
clone_size: .
cdr3_length: 15
d_call: TRBD2
cdr3_nt: TGTGCCAGCAGCTTATCCGGGGGGGCCGGGGAGACCCAGTACTTC
cdr3_aa: CASSLSGGAGETQYF

v_call: TRBV4-2
j_call: TRBJ2-6
clone_size: .
cdr3_length: 20
d_call: TRBD1
cdr3_nt: TGTGCCAGCAGCCAAGATCTCGTCAGGGGGCCCATCTCTGGGGCCAACGTCCTGACTTTC
cdr3_aa: CASSQDLVRGPISGANVLTF

v_call: TRBV29-1
j_call: TRBJ2-7
clone_size: .
cdr3_length: 12
d_call: .
cdr3_nt: TGCAGCGTCCTGACAGCCTCCTACGAGCAGTACTTC
cdr3_aa: CSVLTASYEQYF

v_call: TRBV5-6
j_call: TRBJ1-3
clone_size: few
cdr3_length: 13
d_call: .
cdr3_nt: TGTGCCAGCAGCAGGACAGCTGGAAACACCATATATTTT
cdr3_aa: CASSRTAGNTIYF

v_call: TRBV12-2
j_call: TRBJ1-5
clone_size: .
cdr3_length: 15
d_call: .
cdr3_nt: TGTGCAAGTCGCTTAGTCGTGGGGGCCGGGCAGCCCCAGCATTTT
cdr3_aa: CASRLVVGAGQPQHF

v_call: TRBV19
j_call: TRBJ2-3
clone_size: once
cdr3_length: 15
d_call: TRBD1
cdr3_nt: TGTGCCAGTAGTATGGGCAGGGGGCGCACAGATACGCAGTATTTT
cdr3_aa: CASSMGRGRTDTQYF

v_call: TRBV4-2
j_call: TRBJ2-1
clone_size: .
cdr3_length: 18
d_call: TRBD2
cdr3_nt: TGTGCCAGCAGCCAAGGGACTAGCGGGGGGAGCTCCTACAATGAGCAGTTCTTC
cdr3_aa: CASSQGTSGGSSYNEQFF

v_call: TRBV7-9
j_call: TRBJ2-7
clone_size: .
cdr3_length: 12
d_call: .
cdr3_nt: TGTGCCAGCAGCCGGGTACCCTACGAGCAGTACTTC
cdr3_aa: CASSRVPYEQYF

v_call: TRBV5-4
j_call: TRBJ1-2
clone_size: once
cdr3_length: 14
d_call: .
cdr3_nt: TGTGCCAGCAGCCCGGAGGGCGTATTCTATGGCTACACCTTC
cdr3_aa: CASSPEGVFYGYTF

v_call: TRBV3-1/TRBV3-2
j_call: TRBJ1-2
clone_size: .
cdr3_length: 13
d_call: .
cdr3_nt: TGTGCCAGCAGCCTATCCCAGGGATACGGCTACACCTTC
cdr3_aa: CASSLSQGYGYTF

v_call: TRBV6-5
j_call: TRBJ1-2
clone_size: .
cdr3_length: 14
d_call: TRBD1
cdr3_nt: TGTGCCAGCAGTAACAGGGGCGGGTTGAATGGCTACACCTTC
cdr3_aa: CASSNRGGLNGYTF

v_call: TRBV3-1/TRBV3-2
j_call: TRBJ1-1
clone_size: few
cdr3_length: 14
d_call: .
cdr3_nt: TGTGCCAGCAGCCAAGATCTAGTAGGCAGGGGTGCTTTCTTT
cdr3_aa: CASSQDLVGRGAFF

v_call: TRBV11-3
j_call: TRBJ2-2
clone_size: .
cdr3_length: 15
d_call: TRBD2
cdr3_nt: TGTGCCAGCAGCTTAGGGGCGGGAGACACCGGGGAGCTGTTTTTT
cdr3_aa: CASSLGAGDTGELFF

v_call: TRBV27
j_call: TRBJ2-7
clone_size: few
cdr3_length: 16
d_call: .
cdr3_nt: TGTGCCAGCAGTTTACTAGGAGGGCCCATTTTCTACGAGCAGTACTTC
cdr3_aa: CASSLLGGPIFYEQYF

v_call: TRBV3-1/TRBV3-2
j_call: TRBJ2-7
clone_size: many
cdr3_length: 16
d_call: TRBD2
cdr3_nt: TGTGCCAGCAGCCAATCTAGTACTAGCGGGAGAGGCGAGCAGTACTTC
cdr3_aa: CASSQSSTSGRGEQYF

v_call: TRBV11-3
j_call: TRBJ2-1
clone_size: .
cdr3_length: 15
d_call: TRBD2
cdr3_nt: TGTGCCAGCAGCTTGGAGGGACTAGCGGGAAATGAGCAGTTCTTC
cdr3_aa: CASSLEGLAGNEQFF

v_call: TRBV7-3
j_call: TRBJ2-2
clone_size: .
cdr3_length: 15
d_call: TRBD2
cdr3_nt: TGTGCCAGCAGCTTATGGACTAGCGGGGGCGGGGAGCTGTTTTTT
cdr3_aa: CASSLWTSGGGELFF

v_call: TRBV2
j_call: TRBJ2-7
clone_size: .
cdr3_length: 12
d_call: .
cdr3_nt: TGTGCCAGCAGGAGGGACTTCTACGAGCAGTACTTC
cdr3_aa: CASRRDFYEQYF

v_call: TRBV9
j_call: TRBJ2-1
clone_size: .
cdr3_length: 18
d_call: TRBD2
cdr3_nt: TGTGCCAGCAGCGGCGGGCCTTATCGGACTAGCGGGAGTGGTGAGCAGTTCTTC
cdr3_aa: CASSGGPYRTSGSGEQFF

v_call: TRBV12-3/TRBV12-4
j_call: TRBJ1-6
clone_size: .
cdr3_length: 12
d_call: .
cdr3_nt: TGTGCCAGCAGTCACCGGGGGTCACCCCTCCACTTT
cdr3_aa: CASSHRGSPLHF

v_call: TRBV9
j_call: TRBJ1-4
clone_size: .
cdr3_length: 15
d_call: TRBD1
cdr3_nt: TGTGCCAGCAGCGTCACCGGGACAGGGGGTGAAAAACTGTTTTTT
cdr3_aa: CASSVTGTGGEKLFF

v_call: TRBV11-3
j_call: TRBJ2-3
clone_size: once
cdr3_length: 15
d_call: TRBD2
cdr3_nt: TGTGCCAGCAGCTCATCGGGACTAGCGACCGATACGCAGTATTTT
cdr3_aa: CASSSSGLATDTQYF

v_call: TRBV6-2/TRBV6-3
j_call: TRBJ2-3
clone_size: .
cdr3_length: 17
d_call: .
cdr3_nt: TGTGCCAGCAGTTACCTTCACGGGGGTGCGGACACAGATACGCAGTATTTT
cdr3_aa: CASSYLHGGADTDTQYF

v_call: TRBV7-8
j_call: TRBJ2-5
clone_size: .
cdr3_length: 17
d_call: .
cdr3_nt: TGTGCCAGCAGCTTAGCGTTACGAGGGGACATCCAAGAGACCCAGTACTTC
cdr3_aa: CASSLALRGDIQETQYF

v_call: TRBV7-2
j_call: TRBJ2-4
clone_size: .
cdr3_length: 16
d_call: TRBD2
cdr3_nt: TGTGCCAGCAGCCTTAGCGGGGGGGCCGCCAAAAACATTCAGTACTTC
cdr3_aa: CASSLSGGAAKNIQYF